This T cell receptor beta chain was found in a study of OX40 agonist ivuxolimab in advanced cancers. TCRdb keeps only in-frame clones here, not all; method: immunoSEQ multiplex PCR. The table shows roughly 76,000 clones, with roughly 85% occurring only once. Study conclusions and caveats: Clonal expansion from baseline to week 6 occurred in both CD4+ and CD8+ T cells.

Per germline, CDR1 MNHNY and CDR2 SVGAGI (reference sequence). The CDR3 sequence is 13 residues long. The V end was cut by 6 bases, the J end by 11 bases, with 18 bases between. Worth noting for this clone: Its antigen remains unknown.

The study sampled blood at baseline, cycle 4 day 1, and cycle 7 day 1. V gene TRBV6-6 combines with J gene TRBJ2-3, with D perhaps matching TRBD2 (6 bases). The sequenced sample was CD4+ or CD8+ T cells sorted from blood, obtained in a trial of the OX40 agonist ivuxolimab. The sequence derives from an adult with an advanced solid tumor such as melanoma, head and neck, liver or kidney cancer. The CDR3 DNA follows: TGTGCCAGCAGCCTCAATGACCTCGGGGGGCAGTATTTT. This translates into CASSLNDLGGQYF.